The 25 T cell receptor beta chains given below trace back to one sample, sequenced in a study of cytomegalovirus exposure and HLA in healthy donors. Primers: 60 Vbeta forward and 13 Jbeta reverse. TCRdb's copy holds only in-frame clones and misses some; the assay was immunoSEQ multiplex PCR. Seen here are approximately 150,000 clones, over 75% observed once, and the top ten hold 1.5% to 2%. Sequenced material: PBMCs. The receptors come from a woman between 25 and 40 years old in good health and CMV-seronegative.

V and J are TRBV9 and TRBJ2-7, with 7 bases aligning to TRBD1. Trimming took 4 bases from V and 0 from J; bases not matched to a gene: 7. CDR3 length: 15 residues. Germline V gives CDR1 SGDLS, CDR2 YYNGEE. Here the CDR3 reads CASSPRGTYSYEQYF. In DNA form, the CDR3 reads TGTGCCAGCAGCCCCAGGGGGACATACTCCTACGAGCAGTACTTC.

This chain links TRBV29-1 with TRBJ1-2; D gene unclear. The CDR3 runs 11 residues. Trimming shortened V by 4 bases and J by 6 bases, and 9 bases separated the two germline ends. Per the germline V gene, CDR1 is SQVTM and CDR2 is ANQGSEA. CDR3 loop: CSVGQSDGYTF. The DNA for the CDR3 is TGCAGCGTTGGCCAGTCTGATGGCTACACCTTC. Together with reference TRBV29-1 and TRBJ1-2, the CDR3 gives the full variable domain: SAVISQKPSRDICQRGTSLTIQCQVDSQVTMMFWYRQQPGQSLTLIATANQGSEATYESGFVIDKFPISRPNLTFSTLTVSNMSPEDSSIYLCSVGQSDGYTFGSGTRLTVV.

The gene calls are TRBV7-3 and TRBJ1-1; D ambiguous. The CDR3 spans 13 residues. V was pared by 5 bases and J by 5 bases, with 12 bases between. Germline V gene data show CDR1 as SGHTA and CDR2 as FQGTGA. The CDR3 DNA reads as TGTGCCAGCAGCCCCGATTTCAGTACTGAAGCTTTCTTT. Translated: CASSPDFSTEAFF. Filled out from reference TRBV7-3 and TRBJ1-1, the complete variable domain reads GAGVSQTPSNKVTEKGKYVELRCDPISGHTALYWYRQSLGQGPEFLIYFQGTGAADDSGLPNDRFFAVRPEGSVSTLKIQRTERGDSAVYLCASSPDFSTEAFFGQGTRLTVV.

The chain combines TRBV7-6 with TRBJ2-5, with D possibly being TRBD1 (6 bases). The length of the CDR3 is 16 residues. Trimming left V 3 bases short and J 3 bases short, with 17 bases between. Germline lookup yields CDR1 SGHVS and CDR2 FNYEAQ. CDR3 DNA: TGTGCCAGCAGCTTGGGTGGAACAGGGAACAAAGAGACCCAGTACTTC. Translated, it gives CASSLGGTGNKETQYF.

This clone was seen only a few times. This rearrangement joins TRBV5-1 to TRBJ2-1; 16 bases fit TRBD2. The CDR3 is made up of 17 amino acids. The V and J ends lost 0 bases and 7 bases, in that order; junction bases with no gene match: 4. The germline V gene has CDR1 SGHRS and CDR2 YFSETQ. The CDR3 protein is CASSLDPGLAGGNEQFF. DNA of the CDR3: TGCGCCAGCAGCTTGGATCCGGGACTAGCGGGGGGGAATGAGCAGTTCTTC.

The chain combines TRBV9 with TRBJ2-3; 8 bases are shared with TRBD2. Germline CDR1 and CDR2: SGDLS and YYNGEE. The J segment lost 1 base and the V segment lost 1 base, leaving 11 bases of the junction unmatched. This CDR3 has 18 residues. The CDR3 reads CASSVLAGGRVGTDTQYF. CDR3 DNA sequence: TGTGCCAGCAGCGTACTTGCGGGGGGACGTGTCGGCACAGATACGCAGTATTTT.

CDR3 coding DNA: TGTGCCAGCAGTGGATTAACAGGGTGGGATGAAAAACTGTTTTTT. It yields the protein CASSGLTGWDEKLFF. This chain joins TRBV6-1 and TRBJ1-4; D perhaps matches TRBD1 (6 bases). The V gene lost 4 bases and the J gene lost 6 bases, with 15 bases spanning the gap. Germline V lookup: CDR1 MNHNS, CDR2 SASEGT. The CDR3 is 15 amino acids.

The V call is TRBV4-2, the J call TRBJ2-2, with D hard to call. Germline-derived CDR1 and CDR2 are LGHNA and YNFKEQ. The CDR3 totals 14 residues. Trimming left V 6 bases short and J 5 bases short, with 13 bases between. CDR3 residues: CASSPKLATGELFF. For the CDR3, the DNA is TGTGCCAGCAGTCCTAAGTTAGCTACCGGGGAGCTGTTTTTT.

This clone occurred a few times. CDR3 region: CASNRPGQTTEAFF. Here the CDR3 DNA reads TGTGCCAGCAATAGACCGGGACAAACCACTGAAGCTTTCTTT. The J gene is TRBJ1-1, the V gene TRBV6-1; D perhaps matches TRBD1 (6 bases). This CDR3 comprises 14 residues. Per germline, CDR1 MNHNS and CDR2 SASEGT. The ends were cut back, 7 bases at V and 4 bases at J, with 16 bases in the middle.

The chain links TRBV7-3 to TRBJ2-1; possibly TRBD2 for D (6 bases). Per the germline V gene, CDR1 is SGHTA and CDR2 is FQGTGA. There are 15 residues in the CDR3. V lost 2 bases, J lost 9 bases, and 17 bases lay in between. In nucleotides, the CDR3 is TGTGCCAGCAGCTTATTAGGAGGGGCGCAGGGTGAGCAGTTCTTC. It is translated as CASSLLGGAQGEQFF. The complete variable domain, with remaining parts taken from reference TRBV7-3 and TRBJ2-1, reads GAGVSQTPSNKVTEKGKYVELRCDPISGHTALYWYRQSLGQGPEFLIYFQGTGAADDSGLPNDRFFAVRPEGSVSTLKIQRTERGDSAVYLCASSLLGGAQGEQFFGPGTRLTVL.

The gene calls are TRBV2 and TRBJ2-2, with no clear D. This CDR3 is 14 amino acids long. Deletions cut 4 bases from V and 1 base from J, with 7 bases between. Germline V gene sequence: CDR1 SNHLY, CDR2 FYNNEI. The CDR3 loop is CASSVSRNTGELFF. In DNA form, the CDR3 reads TGTGCCAGCAGTGTGTCGAGGAACACCGGGGAGCTGTTTTTT.

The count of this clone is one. The CDR3 DNA reads TGTGCCAGCAGCGTAGCTAGGCTAGCGGGGGAACCTGAGCAGTTCTTC. Translated: CASSVARLAGEPEQFF. The V call is TRBV9, the J call TRBJ2-1; TRBD2 aligns across 10 bases. Germline V gene data show CDR1 as SGDLS and CDR2 as YYNGEE. After removal of 0 bases from V and 9 bases from J, the junction contained 9 bases not matched to a gene. The CDR3 runs to 16 residues.

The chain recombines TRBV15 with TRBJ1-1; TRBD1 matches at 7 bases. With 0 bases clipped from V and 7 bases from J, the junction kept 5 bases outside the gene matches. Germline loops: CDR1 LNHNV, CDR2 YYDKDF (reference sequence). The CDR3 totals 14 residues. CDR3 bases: TGTGCCACCAGCAGAGAGAGGGGGCCTTATGAAGCTTTCTTT. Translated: CATSRERGPYEAFF.

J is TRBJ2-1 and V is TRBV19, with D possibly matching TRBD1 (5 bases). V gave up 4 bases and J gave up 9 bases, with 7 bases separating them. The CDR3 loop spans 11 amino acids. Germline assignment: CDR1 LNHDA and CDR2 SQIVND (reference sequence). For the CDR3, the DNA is TGTGCCAGTAGTACCCAGGGTGAGCAGTTCTTC. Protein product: CASSTQGEQFF.

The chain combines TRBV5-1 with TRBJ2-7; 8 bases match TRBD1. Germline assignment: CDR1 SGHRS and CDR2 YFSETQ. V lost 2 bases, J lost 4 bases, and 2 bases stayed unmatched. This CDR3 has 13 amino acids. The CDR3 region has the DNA TGCGCCAGCAGCTTCGACAGGGGTTACGAGCAGTACTTC. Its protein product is CASSFDRGYEQYF.

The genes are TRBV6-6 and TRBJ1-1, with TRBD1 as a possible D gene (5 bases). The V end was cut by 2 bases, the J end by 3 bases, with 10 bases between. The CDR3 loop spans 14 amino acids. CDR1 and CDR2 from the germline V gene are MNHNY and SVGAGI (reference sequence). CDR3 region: CASSYQGADTEAFF. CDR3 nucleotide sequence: TGTGCCAGCAGTTACCAAGGGGCAGACACTGAAGCTTTCTTT.

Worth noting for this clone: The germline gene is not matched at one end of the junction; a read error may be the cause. The CDR3 sequence: CTSSLVGQGPTDTQYF. DNA for the CDR3: TGCACCAGCAGCTTGGTGGGACAGGGACCCACAGATACGCAGTATTTT. The chain uses TRBV5-1 and TRBJ2-3; TRBD1 aligns across 9 bases. The germline gives CDR1 SGHRS, CDR2 YFSETQ. CDR3 size: 16 residues.

CDR3 DNA: TGCGCCAGCAACTCCGGGTACGAGCAGTACTTC. Its protein product is CASNSGYEQYF. The V and J genes are TRBV5-1 and TRBJ2-7; D is uncertain. The CDR3 extends over 11 amino acids. V gave up 6 bases and J gave up 4 bases, with 8 bases separating them. Germline loops: CDR1 SGHRS, CDR2 YFSETQ.

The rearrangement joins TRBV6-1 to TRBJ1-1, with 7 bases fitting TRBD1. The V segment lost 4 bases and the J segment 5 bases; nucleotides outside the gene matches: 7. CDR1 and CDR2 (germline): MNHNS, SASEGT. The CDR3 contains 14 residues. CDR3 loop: CASSGPTGRTEAFF. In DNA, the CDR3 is TGTGCCAGCAGTGGCCCGACAGGGAGAACTGAAGCTTTCTTT.

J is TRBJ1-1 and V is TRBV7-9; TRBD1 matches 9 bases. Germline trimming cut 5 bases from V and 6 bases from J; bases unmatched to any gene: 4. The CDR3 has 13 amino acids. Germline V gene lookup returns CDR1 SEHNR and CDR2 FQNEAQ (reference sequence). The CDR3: CASSLQGAPEAFF. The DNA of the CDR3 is TGTGCCAGCAGCCTACAGGGGGCCCCTGAAGCTTTCTTT.

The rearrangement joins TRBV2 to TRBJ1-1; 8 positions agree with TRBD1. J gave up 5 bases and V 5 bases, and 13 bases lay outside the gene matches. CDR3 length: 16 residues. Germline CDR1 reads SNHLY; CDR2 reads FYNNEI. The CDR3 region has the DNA TGTGCCAGCAGTTCCCCTCGGACAGGGAGTAAAACTGAAGCTTTCTTT. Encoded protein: CASSSPRTGSKTEAFF. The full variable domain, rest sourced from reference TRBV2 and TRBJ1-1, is EPEVTQTPSHQVTQMGQEVILRCVPISNHLYFYWYRQILGQKVEFLVSFYNNEISEKSEIFDDQFSVERPDGSNFTLKIRSTKLEDSAMYFCASSSPRTGSKTEAFFGQGTRLTVV.

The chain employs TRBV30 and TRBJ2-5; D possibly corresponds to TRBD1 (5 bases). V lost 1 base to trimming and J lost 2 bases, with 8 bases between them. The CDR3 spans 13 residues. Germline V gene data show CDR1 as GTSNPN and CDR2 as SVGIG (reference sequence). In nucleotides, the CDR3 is TGTGCCTGGAGTGGGGGCCTACAAGAGACCCAGTACTTC. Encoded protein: CAWSGGLQETQYF.

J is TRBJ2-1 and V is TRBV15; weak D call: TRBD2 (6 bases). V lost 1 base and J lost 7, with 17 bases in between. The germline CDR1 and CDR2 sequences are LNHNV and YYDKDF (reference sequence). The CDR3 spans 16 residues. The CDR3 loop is CATSRGRDSGGNEQFF. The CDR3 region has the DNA TGTGCCACCAGCAGAGGCCGGGACTCTGGAGGGAATGAGCAGTTCTTC.

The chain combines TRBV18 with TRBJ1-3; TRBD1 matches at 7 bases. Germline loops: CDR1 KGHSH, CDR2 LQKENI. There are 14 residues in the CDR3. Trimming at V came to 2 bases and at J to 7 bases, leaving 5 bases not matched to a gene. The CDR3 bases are TGTGCCAGCTCACCATGGGACAGTAGGAACACCATATATTTT. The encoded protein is CASSPWDSRNTIYF.

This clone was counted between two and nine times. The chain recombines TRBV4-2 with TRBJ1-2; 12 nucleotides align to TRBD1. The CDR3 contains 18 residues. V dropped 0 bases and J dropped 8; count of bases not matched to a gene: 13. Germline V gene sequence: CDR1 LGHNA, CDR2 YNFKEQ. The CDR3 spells CASSQDWSSGQGAGGYTF. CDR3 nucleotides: TGTGCCAGCAGCCAAGATTGGTCGTCGGGACAGGGGGCTGGAGGCTACACCTTC.